Below are 21 T cell receptor beta chains sequenced from a single sample in a study of blood T cell repertoires in COVID-19. Profiling relied on immunoSEQ multiplex PCR, and the TCRdb table lists in-frame clones only, not all of them. The sample has roughly 90,000 clones, almost 80% seen once. The specimen sequenced was peripheral blood. The origin of the receptors is a human donor in a cohort sampled during active COVID-19.

This clone was recorded many times. The rearrangement links TRBV9 to TRBJ1-6; TRBD1 matches at 7 bases. V trimming: 0 bases; J trimming: 9 bases; junction bases outside the gene matches: 3. The CDR3 has 14 residues. Looked up from germline, CDR1 is SGDLS and CDR2 is YYNGEE. The CDR3, as DNA: TGTGCCAGCAGCGTAGGGGGACAGACTTCACCCCTCCACTTT. Translating gives CASSVGGQTSPLHF.

This clone was counted only a few times. The gene calls are TRBV30 and TRBJ1-2; D not resolved. The germline CDR1 and CDR2 sequences are GTSNPN and SVGIG (reference sequence). Trimming stripped 1 base from V and 0 bases from J, with 6 bases between. The length of the CDR3 is 13 residues. CDR3 DNA: TGTGCCTGGAGTGCCCAGGCTAACTATGGCTACACCTTC. This sequence encodes CAWSAQANYGYTF.

V gene TRBV11-1 combines with J gene TRBJ2-7, with D tentatively TRBD1 (6 bases). The CDR3 is 15 amino acids. CDR1 and CDR2 (germline): SGHAT, FQDESV (reference sequence). Trimming left V 0 bases short and J 7 bases short, with 16 bases between. The CDR3 DNA follows: TGTGCCAGCAGCTTAGCGAGGGCAGGGGAAGGTGAGCAGTACTTC. It translates to CASSLARAGEGEQYF.

The CDR3 protein is CAIRTDRDNSPLHF. The CDR3 coding sequence is TGTGCCATCAGGACGGACAGGGATAATTCACCCCTCCACTTT. The rearrangement joins TRBV10-3 to TRBJ1-6; 8 bases are shared with TRBD1. Germline V lookup: CDR1 ENHRY, CDR2 SYGVKD. The CDR3 loop spans 14 amino acids. V shed 6 bases and J 5 bases; nucleotides not matched to a gene: 3.

This clone showed up just a few times. V is TRBV30 and J is TRBJ1-1; 7 nucleotides agree with TRBD1. The ends lost 3 bases at V and 0 bases at J; junction bases unmatched: 7. CDR1 and CDR2 from the germline V gene are GTSNPN and SVGIG (reference sequence). The CDR3 is 15 amino acids. CDR3 amino acids: CAWRGAGQLNTEAFF. Written as DNA, the CDR3 is TGTGCCTGGAGGGGGGCGGGACAGCTGAACACTGAAGCTTTCTTT.

This CDR3 reads CASSLSGSAGELFF. The CDR3 DNA follows: TGCGCCAGCAGCTTGTCTGGAAGCGCCGGGGAGCTGTTTTTT. The rearrangement links TRBV5-1 to TRBJ2-2; D remains ambiguous. Trimming stripped 1 base from V and 6 bases from J, with 10 bases between. Germline lookup yields CDR1 SGHRS and CDR2 YFSETQ. The CDR3 is 14 residues long.

V usage is TRBV30 and J usage is TRBJ1-4; D possibly corresponds to TRBD1 (5 bases). Trimming shortened V by 2 bases and J by 3 bases, and 10 bases separated the two germline ends. Germline assignment: CDR1 GTSNPN and CDR2 SVGIG (reference sequence). CDR3 size: 14 residues. This CDR3 reads CAWSRPGANEKLFF. CDR3 coding DNA: TGTGCCTGGAGTAGGCCGGGGGCTAATGAAAAACTGTTTTTT.

Comments on this clone: The same CDR3 arises from other DNA sequences in this sample as well. The J gene is TRBJ1-5, the V gene TRBV9; D gene unclear. CDR3 size: 15 residues. V was pared by 0 bases and J by 6 bases, with 13 bases between. Germline assignment: CDR1 SGDLS and CDR2 YYNGEE. The CDR3: CASSVGAGLGQPQHF. CDR3 nucleotide sequence: TGTGCCAGCAGCGTAGGGGCGGGGTTAGGTCAGCCCCAGCATTTT. Filled out from reference TRBV9 and TRBJ1-5, the complete variable domain reads DSGVTQTPKHLITATGQRVTLRCSPRSGDLSVYWYQQSLDQGLQFLIQYYNGEERAKGNILERFSAQQFPDLHSELNLSSLELGDSALYFCASSVGAGLGQPQHFGDGTRLSIL.

The chain carries TRBV6-1 and TRBJ2-1, with 11 bases matching TRBD2. The junction had 6 bases not matched to a gene; V was cut back by 2 bases and J by 9 bases. In germline, CDR1 is MNHNS, CDR2 SASEGT. This CDR3 has 15 residues. The chain's CDR3 is CASSELTSGGIEQFF. As DNA, the CDR3 is TGTGCCAGCAGTGAACTTACTAGCGGGGGCATTGAGCAGTTCTTC.

This sequence joins TRBV28 and TRBJ2-2, with TRBD1 matching 12 bases. In germline, CDR1 is MDHEN, CDR2 SYDVKM. CDR3 length: 14 amino acids. The ends lost 8 bases at V and 7 bases at J; junction bases unmatched: 5. The chain's CDR3 is CASGTGGRVGELFF. The CDR3 DNA is TGTGCCAGCGGGACAGGGGGCAGGGTCGGGGAGCTGTTTTTT.

The chain carries TRBV23-1 and TRBJ2-5; 7 bases map to TRBD1. TRBV23-1 falls under the ORF class, with uncertain function. V lost 1 base to trimming and J lost 3 bases; unmatched junction nucleotides: 5. The CDR3 sequence is 15 residues long. The CDR3 here is CASSQLPTGKETQYF. The CDR3, as DNA: TGCGCCAGCAGTCAATTACCGACAGGGAAAGAGACCCAGTACTTC.

There are many counts of this clone. Other DNA variants within this sample encode the same CDR3. This CDR3 is CASSLRGNTEAFF. Written as DNA, the CDR3 is TGTGCCAGCAGCTTACGGGGGAACACTGAAGCTTTCTTT. The rearrangement uses TRBV11-2 and TRBJ1-1; D gene unclear. The germline gives CDR1 SGHAT, CDR2 FQNNGV. Trimming pared 2 bases from V and 1 base from J, leaving 5 bases between. The CDR3 sequence is 13 residues long.

This clone was found a few times. CDR3 protein: CASSQTVGGTEAFF. The CDR3 DNA reads as TGTGCCAGTAGTCAGACGGTTGGGGGGACTGAAGCTTTCTTT. The chain links TRBV19 to TRBJ1-1, with a possible D match to TRBD1 (5 bases). CDR1 is LNHDA, CDR2 SQIVND, per germline (reference sequence). Trimming left V 5 bases short and J 5 bases short, with 15 bases between. This CDR3 is built from 14 residues.

The chain has TRBV9 and TRBJ2-3, with a possible D match to TRBD2 (6 bases). CDR3 size: 15 residues. Germline V gene data show CDR1 as SGDLS and CDR2 as YYNGEE. V lost 0 bases, J lost 7 bases, and 15 bases lay in between. CDR3 DNA: TGTGCCAGCAGCGTAGGGGACTCACTCGTGTATACGCAGTATTTT. Translated: CASSVGDSLVYTQYF.

The rearrangement links TRBV5-4 to TRBJ2-3; 8 bases line up with TRBD1. Looked up from germline, CDR1 is SGHNT and CDR2 is YYREEE (reference sequence). The CDR3 length is 15 residues. V shed 4 bases, J shed 3 bases, and the junction held 7 bases outside the gene matches. CDR3 DNA sequence: TGTGCCAGCAGCCCAGGGGGCGCATATACAGATACGCAGTATTTT. It translates to CASSPGGAYTDTQYF.

CDR3 DNA sequence: TGTGCCAGCAGCTCAACAGGGGTCCCTAATGAAAAACTGTTTTTT. Translated, it gives CASSSTGVPNEKLFF. The V and J genes are TRBV7-6 and TRBJ1-4, with 7 bases identical to TRBD1. Germline CDR1 reads SGHVS; CDR2 reads FNYEAQ. Trimming at V came to 4 bases and at J to 3 bases, leaving 5 bases not matched to a gene. This CDR3 has 15 residues.

V gene TRBV11-2 combines with J gene TRBJ2-7, with no clear D. The CDR3 runs to 14 residues. Trimming stripped 2 bases from V and 0 bases from J, with 8 bases between. Germline CDR1 SGHAT, CDR2 FQNNGV. The CDR3 DNA is TGTGCCAGCAGCTTATCTCGGAGCTCCTACGAGCAGTACTTC. It is translated as CASSLSRSSYEQYF.

The chain carries TRBV14 and TRBJ2-6; TRBD1 matches at 9 bases. Germline V gene data show CDR1 as SGHDN and CDR2 as FVKESK. There are 18 residues in the CDR3. V lost 4 bases, J lost 2 bases, and 9 bases stayed unmatched. Here the CDR3 DNA reads TGTGCCAGCAGCCGGCTAGGGACAGGGAGAGCTGGGGCCAACGTCCTGACTTTC. This translates into CASSRLGTGRAGANVLTF. The full variable domain, its missing parts supplied by reference TRBV14 and TRBJ2-6, is EAGVTQFPSHSVIEKGQTVTLRCDPISGHDNLYWYRRVMGKEIKFLLHFVKESKQDESGMPNNRFLAERTGGTYSTLKVQPAELEDSGVYFCASSRLGTGRAGANVLTFGAGSRLTVL.

This sequence joins TRBV3-1 (or the pseudogene TRBV3-2) and TRBJ1-5; possibly TRBD1 for D (6 bases). Deletions cut 2 bases from V and 7 bases from J, with 9 bases between. CDR3 size: 13 residues. Germline V gene sequence: CDR1 LGHDT, CDR2 YNNKEL (reference sequence). The CDR3 loop reads CASSQSGEQPQHF. CDR3 sequence (DNA): TGTGCCAGCAGCCAATCAGGGGAGCAGCCCCAGCATTTT.

This clone was seen a single time. CDR3 in DNA: TGCGCCAGCAGCTTGTTACCGACAGACACAGATACGCAGTATTTT. It yields the protein CASSLLPTDTDTQYF. The chain has TRBV5-1 and TRBJ2-3; a possible D gene is TRBD1 (5 bases). From germline, CDR1 is SGHRS and CDR2 YFSETQ. V was trimmed by 1 base and J by 2 bases, leaving 11 bases between them. This CDR3 contains 15 residues.

The chain has TRBV19 and TRBJ2-1; possibly TRBD2 for D (6 bases). The V and J ends lost 6 bases and 5 bases respectively, with 23 bases between them. The CDR3 totals 17 residues. Looked up from germline, CDR1 is LNHDA and CDR2 is SQIVND (reference sequence). The CDR3 protein is CASSNPRAGADDNEQFF. The CDR3 nucleotides are TGTGCCAGTAGCAACCCCAGAGCGGGCGCCGATGACAATGAGCAGTTCTTC.